These 22 T cell receptor beta chains originate from one sample sequenced in a study of T cell responses to AZD1222 COVID-19 vaccine. Profiled with immunoSEQ multiplex PCR; TCRdb holds only in-frame clones, not every one. The sample gives more than 100,000 clones, 80% to 90% of which show up once; 20% is in the top ten. This specimen consisted of peripheral blood, obtained on day 0 of AZD1222 vaccination. Receptors were obtained from an adult in good health.

V gene TRBV27 combines with J gene TRBJ1-1; D gene unclear. The germline V gene has CDR1 MNHEY and CDR2 SMNVEV (reference sequence). The CDR3 is made up of 13 amino acids. Trimming took off 2 bases at V and 8 bases at J, with 12 bases between the two ends. CDR3 nucleotides: TGTGCCAGCAGTTTAAAGTCAGCGACCGAAGCTTTCTTT. This codes for CASSLKSATEAFF.

The chain couples TRBV29-1 to TRBJ2-7, with 12 positions matching TRBD2. The CDR3 is 14 amino acids. V shed 4 bases and J 4 bases; nucleotides not matched to a gene: 5. In germline, CDR1 is SQVTM, CDR2 ANQGSEA. CDR3 residues: CSVVLGLAGYEQYF. The CDR3 DNA reads TGCAGCGTTGTCCTGGGACTAGCGGGTTACGAGCAGTACTTC.

The genes are TRBV18 and TRBJ2-5, with 8 bases that match TRBD1. J gave up 5 bases and V 6 bases, and 8 bases lay outside the gene matches. CDR1 is KGHSH and CDR2 is LQKENI in the germline V gene. The CDR3 is 14 residues long. CDR3 bases: TGTGCCAGCTCCGAAACGACAGGGGACGAGACCCAGTACTTC. Amino acid sequence: CASSETTGDETQYF.

J is TRBJ1-2 and V is TRBV19; D is perhaps TRBD1 (5 bases). The CDR3 sequence is 14 residues long. Germline CDR1 LNHDA, CDR2 SQIVND (reference sequence). V gave up 7 bases and J gave up 3 bases, with 15 bases separating them. The CDR3: CASTPGGMDYGYTF. In DNA, the CDR3 is TGTGCCAGTACCCCTGGGGGGATGGACTATGGCTACACCTTC. The variable domain in full, with the rest retrieved from reference TRBV19 and TRBJ1-2, is DGGITQSPKYLFRKEGQNVTLSCEQNLNHDAMYWYRQDPGQGLRLIYYSQIVNDFQKGDIAEGYSVSREKKESFPLTVTSAQKNPTAFYLCASTPGGMDYGYTFGSGTRLTVV.

The chain is built from TRBV7-9 and TRBJ1-6; 9 bases match TRBD1. The ends lost 3 bases at V and 13 bases at J; junction bases unmatched: 7. CDR1 and CDR2 from the germline V gene are SEHNR and FQNEAQ (reference sequence). CDR3 length: 14 residues. In nucleotides, the CDR3 is TGTGCCAGCAGCTTTGGGACAGGGCCCAACCCCCTCCACTTT. Protein sequence: CASSFGTGPNPLHF. The whole variable domain, filled in from reference TRBV7-9 and TRBJ1-6, reads DTGVSQNPRHKITKRGQNVTFRCDPISEHNRLYWYRQTLGQGPEFLTYFQNEAQLEKSRLLSDRFSAERPKGSFSTLEIQRTEQGDSAMYLCASSFGTGPNPLHFGNGTRLTVT.

The chain couples TRBV27 to TRBJ2-7; D ambiguous. The germline gives CDR1 MNHEY, CDR2 SMNVEV (reference sequence). The V end lost 3 bases, the J end lost 2 bases, and 8 bases lay between the germline ends. This CDR3 comprises 13 residues. CDR3 protein: CASSLGGPYEQYF. CDR3 sequence (DNA): TGTGCCAGCAGTTTGGGTGGACCCTACGAGCAGTACTTC.

The chain uses TRBV28 and TRBJ2-4; tentatively, D is TRBD1 (6 bases). CDR1 MDHEN and CDR2 SYDVKM come from the germline V gene. V was clipped by 7 bases and J by 5 bases, with 6 bases between them. The CDR3 extends over 11 amino acids. In DNA form, the CDR3 reads TGTGCCAGCACAGGGGAAAACATTCAGTACTTC. This translates into CASTGENIQYF.

The genes are TRBV6-2 or TRBV6-3 and TRBJ2-3, with a possible D match to TRBD1 (5 bases). V was shortened by 3 bases and J by 0 bases, with 19 bases between the two germline ends. Looked up from germline, CDR1 is MNHEY and CDR2 is SVGEGT. This CDR3 spans 18 amino acids. For the CDR3, the DNA is TGTGCCAGCAGTTATAGGGGCGGATCGGCCGATAGCACAGATACGCAGTATTTT. This encodes CASSYRGGSADSTDTQYF.

The gene calls are TRBV7-3 and TRBJ2-7, with a possible D match to TRBD2 (5 bases). CDR3 length equals 15 residues. The V end lost 5 bases, the J end lost 0 bases, and 14 bases lay between the germline ends. The germline V gene has CDR1 SGHTA and CDR2 FQGTGA. CDR3 loop: CASSRDLLSSYEQYF. CDR3 DNA: TGTGCCAGCAGCCGGGATCTCCTGAGCTCCTACGAGCAGTACTTC. The full variable domain, with the rest looked up from reference TRBV7-3 and TRBJ2-7, is GAGVSQTPSNKVTEKGKYVELRCDPISGHTALYWYRQSLGQGPEFLIYFQGTGAADDSGLPNDRFFAVRPEGSVSTLKIQRTERGDSAVYLCASSRDLLSSYEQYFGPGTRLTVT.

Points on this clone: Other DNA sequences in this specimen translate into the identical CDR3. The rearrangement joins TRBV6-1 to TRBJ1-2; TRBD1 agrees at 10 bases. In germline, CDR1 is MNHNS, CDR2 SASEGT. J gave up 5 bases and V 3 bases, and 3 bases lay outside the gene matches. The CDR3 totals 14 residues. The CDR3 loop is CASSEPGQGYGYTF. Here the CDR3 DNA reads TGTGCCAGCAGTGAGCCGGGACAGGGGTATGGCTACACCTTC.

The chain recombines TRBV11-2 with TRBJ2-3, with TRBD2 identical over 8 bases. The CDR3 sequence is 15 residues long. In germline, CDR1 is SGHAT, CDR2 FQNNGV. J was trimmed by 5 bases and V by 2 bases; bases with no gene match: 6. DNA of the CDR3: TGTGCCAGCAGCTTACAGCGGGGGCCCGTAGATACGCAGTATTTT. This encodes CASSLQRGPVDTQYF.

The CDR3 sequence: CASSTPQKKLFF. CDR3 nucleotide sequence: TGTGCCAGTAGCACTCCTCAGAAAAAACTGTTTTTT. The chain has TRBV19 and TRBJ1-4, with D unclear. Germline CDR1 is LNHDA and CDR2 is SQIVND (reference sequence). The CDR3 contains 12 residues. Trimming took off 6 bases at V and 9 bases at J, with 11 bases between the two ends. The complete variable domain, with remaining parts taken from reference TRBV19 and TRBJ1-4, reads DGGITQSPKYLFRKEGQNVTLSCEQNLNHDAMYWYRQDPGQGLRLIYYSQIVNDFQKGDIAEGYSVSREKKESFPLTVTSAQKNPTAFYLCASSTPQKKLFFGSGTQLSVL.

This chain uses TRBV5-1 with TRBJ2-5, with 8 bases fitting TRBD2. CDR1 and CDR2 (germline): SGHRS, YFSETQ. Trimming removed 0 bases from V and 5 bases from J; junction bases left unmatched: 9. The CDR3 is made up of 16 amino acids. CDR3 amino acids: CASSLAPSGSWETQYF. The CDR3 DNA reads TGCGCCAGCAGCTTGGCGCCCAGCGGGAGCTGGGAGACCCAGTACTTC.

The chain joins TRBV20-1 to TRBJ2-5; D remains ambiguous. The CDR3 has 11 residues. Germline loops: CDR1 DFQATT, CDR2 SNEGSKA (reference sequence). The ends were cut back, 1 base at V and 1 base at J, with 1 base in the middle. The CDR3 here is CSARGQETQYF. The CDR3, as DNA: TGCAGTGCTAGAGGCCAAGAGACCCAGTACTTC.

The J gene is TRBJ1-4, the V gene TRBV10-3; no firm D call. Looked up from germline, CDR1 is ENHRY and CDR2 is SYGVKD. This CDR3 has 15 residues. The V end lost 5 bases, the J end lost 0 bases, and 10 bases lay between the germline ends. CDR3 nucleotides: TGTGCCATCAGTCCCGGAATAGCAACTAATGAAAAACTGTTTTTT. This translates into CAISPGIATNEKLFF.

The chain links TRBV6-5 to TRBJ1-5, with D possibly matching TRBD1 (5 bases). The CDR3 extends over 13 amino acids. Trimming took off 6 bases at V and 6 bases at J, with 12 bases between the two ends. Per the germline V gene, CDR1 is MNHEY and CDR2 is SVGAGI. DNA of the CDR3: TGTGCCAGCAGACGTCAGGGAGTTCAGCCCCAGCATTTT. This codes for CASRRQGVQPQHF.

The chain couples TRBV19 to TRBJ2-7; 9 positions agree with TRBD1. Germline values: CDR1 LNHDA, CDR2 SQIVND (reference sequence). Trimming cost V 3 bases and J 2 bases; bases outside gene matches: 5. The CDR3 runs 15 residues. The CDR3 loop is CASSMGQGAAYEQYF. CDR3 coding DNA: TGTGCCAGTAGTATGGGACAGGGTGCCGCCTACGAGCAGTACTTC.

This sequence joins TRBV10-1 and TRBJ1-4; D is perhaps TRBD1 (5 bases). Trimming removed 2 bases at V and 8 bases at J, with 12 bases between. Germline CDR1 and CDR2: WNHNN and SYGVQD (reference sequence). This CDR3 is 14 amino acids long. CDR3 region: CASSEGGVGEKLFF. CDR3 nucleotides: TGCGCCAGCAGTGAGGGGGGGGTCGGAGAAAAACTGTTTTTT.

The chain employs TRBV19 and TRBJ1-5, with 10 bases lining up with TRBD1. The length of the CDR3 is 16 residues. V lost 7 bases to trimming and J lost 3 bases; unmatched junction nucleotides: 9. The V gene's germline CDR1 is LNHDA and CDR2 SQIVND (reference sequence). Written as DNA, the CDR3 is TGTGCCAGTATGAAGGGACAGGGGTTTACCAATCAGCCCCAGCATTTT. Its protein product is CASMKGQGFTNQPQHF.

The genes are TRBV7-2 and TRBJ2-5, with D possibly being TRBD2 (5 bases). Germline CDR1 SGHTA, CDR2 FQGNSA. This CDR3 comprises 14 residues. With 0 bases removed from V and 5 bases from J, the gap between germline ends came to 10 bases. The CDR3 protein is CASSLARGRETQYF. DNA for the CDR3: TGTGCCAGCAGCTTAGCACGGGGTAGGGAGACCCAGTACTTC.

The chain links TRBV6-4 to TRBJ1-6, with D perhaps TRBD1 (5 bases). The CDR3 spans 16 residues. Deletions cut 4 bases from V and 6 bases from J, with 16 bases between. Germline V gene lookup returns CDR1 MRHNA and CDR2 SNTAGT. CDR3 coding DNA: TGTGCCAGCAGTGCCCAGGGAGTGGGGACTAATTCACCCCTCCACTTT. Its protein is CASSAQGVGTNSPLHF.

This clone came up once. The CDR3 reads CASTPGLAGGQETQYF. Here the CDR3 DNA reads TGTGCCAGCACCCCGGGACTAGCGGGGGGCCAAGAGACCCAGTACTTC. The genes are TRBV7-2 and TRBJ2-5, with 15 bases identical to TRBD2. This CDR3 has 16 amino acids. Germline assignment: CDR1 SGHTA and CDR2 FQGNSA. With V trimmed by 7 bases and J by 1 base, 4 bases remained unmatched.